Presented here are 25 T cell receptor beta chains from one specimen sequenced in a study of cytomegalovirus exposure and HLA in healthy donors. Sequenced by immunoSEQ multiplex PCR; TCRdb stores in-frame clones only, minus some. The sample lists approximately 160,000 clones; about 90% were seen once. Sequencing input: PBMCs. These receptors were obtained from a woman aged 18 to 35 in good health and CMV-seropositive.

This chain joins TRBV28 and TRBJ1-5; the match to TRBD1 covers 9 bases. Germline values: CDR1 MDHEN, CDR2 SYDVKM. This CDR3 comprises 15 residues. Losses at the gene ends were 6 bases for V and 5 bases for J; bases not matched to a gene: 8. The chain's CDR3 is CASSFYDRGYQPQHF. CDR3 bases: TGTGCCAGCAGCTTCTATGACAGGGGGTATCAGCCCCAGCATTTT.

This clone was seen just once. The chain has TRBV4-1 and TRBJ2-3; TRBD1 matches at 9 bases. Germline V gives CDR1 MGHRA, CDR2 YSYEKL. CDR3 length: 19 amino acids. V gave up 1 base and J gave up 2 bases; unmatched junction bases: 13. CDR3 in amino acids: CASSQVTGGLDPITDTQYF. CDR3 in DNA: TGCGCCAGCAGCCAAGTTACAGGGGGCTTAGATCCCATCACAGATACGCAGTATTTT.

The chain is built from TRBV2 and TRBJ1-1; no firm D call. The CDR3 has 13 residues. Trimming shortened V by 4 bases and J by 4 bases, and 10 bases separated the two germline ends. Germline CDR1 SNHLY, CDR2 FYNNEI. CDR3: CASSGSWSTEAFF. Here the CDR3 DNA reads TGTGCCAGCAGTGGATCTTGGAGCACTGAAGCTTTCTTT.

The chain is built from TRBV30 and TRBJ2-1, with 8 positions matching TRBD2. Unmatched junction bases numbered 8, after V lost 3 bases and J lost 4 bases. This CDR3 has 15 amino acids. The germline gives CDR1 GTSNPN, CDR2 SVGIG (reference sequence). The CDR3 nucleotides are TGTGCCTGGAGGAAACGGACTAGCCTTTACAATGAGCAGTTCTTC. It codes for CAWRKRTSLYNEQFF.

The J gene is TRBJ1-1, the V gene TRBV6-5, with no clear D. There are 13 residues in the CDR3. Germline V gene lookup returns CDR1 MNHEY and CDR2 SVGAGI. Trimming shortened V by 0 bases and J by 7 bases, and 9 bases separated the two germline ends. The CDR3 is CASSYSRISEAFF. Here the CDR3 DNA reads TGTGCCAGCAGTTACTCGAGGATCAGTGAAGCTTTCTTT.

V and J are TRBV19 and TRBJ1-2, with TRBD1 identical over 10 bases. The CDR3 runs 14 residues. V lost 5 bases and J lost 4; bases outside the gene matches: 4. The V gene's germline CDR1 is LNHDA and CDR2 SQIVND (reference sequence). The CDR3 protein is CASSWTGGSYGYTF. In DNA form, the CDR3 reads TGTGCCAGTAGTTGGACAGGGGGTAGCTATGGCTACACCTTC.

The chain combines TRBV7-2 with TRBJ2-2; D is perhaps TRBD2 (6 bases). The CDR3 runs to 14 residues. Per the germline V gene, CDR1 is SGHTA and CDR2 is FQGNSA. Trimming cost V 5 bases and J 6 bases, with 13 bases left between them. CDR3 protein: CASSASSVSGELFF. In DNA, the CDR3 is TGTGCCAGCAGCGCCTCTAGCGTCTCCGGGGAGCTGTTTTTT.

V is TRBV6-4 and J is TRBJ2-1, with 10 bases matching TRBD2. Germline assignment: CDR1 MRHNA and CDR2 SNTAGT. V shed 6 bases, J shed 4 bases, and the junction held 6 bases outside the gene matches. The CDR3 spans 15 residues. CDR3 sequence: CASRQTSGAYNEQFF. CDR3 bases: TGTGCCAGCAGACAAACTAGCGGGGCTTACAATGAGCAGTTCTTC.

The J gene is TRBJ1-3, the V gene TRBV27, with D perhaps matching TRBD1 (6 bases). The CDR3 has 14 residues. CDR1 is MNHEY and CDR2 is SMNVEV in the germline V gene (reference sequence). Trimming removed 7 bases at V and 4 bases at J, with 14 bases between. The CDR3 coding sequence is TGTGCCAGCAAAGAGGGGGTCGCGGGAAACACCATATATTTT. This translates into CASKEGVAGNTIYF.

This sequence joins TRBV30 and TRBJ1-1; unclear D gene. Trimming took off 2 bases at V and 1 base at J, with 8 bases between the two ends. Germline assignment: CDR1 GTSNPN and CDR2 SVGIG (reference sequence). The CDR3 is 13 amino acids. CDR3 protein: CAWSFTGNTEAFF. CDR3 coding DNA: TGTGCCTGGAGTTTTACGGGGAACACTGAAGCTTTCTTT. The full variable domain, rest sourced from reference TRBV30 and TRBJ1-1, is SQTIHQWPATLVQPVGSPLSLECTVEGTSNPNLYWYRQAAGRGLQLLFYSVGIGQISSEVPQNLSASRPQDRQFILSSKKLLLSDSGFYLCAWSFTGNTEAFFGQGTRLTVV.

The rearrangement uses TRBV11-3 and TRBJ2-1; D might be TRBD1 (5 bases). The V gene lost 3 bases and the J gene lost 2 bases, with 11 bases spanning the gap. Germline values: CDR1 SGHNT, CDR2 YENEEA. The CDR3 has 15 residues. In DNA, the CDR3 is TGTGCCAGCAGCTTGGGGCAGGGTCCCTACAATGAGCAGTTCTTC. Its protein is CASSLGQGPYNEQFF.

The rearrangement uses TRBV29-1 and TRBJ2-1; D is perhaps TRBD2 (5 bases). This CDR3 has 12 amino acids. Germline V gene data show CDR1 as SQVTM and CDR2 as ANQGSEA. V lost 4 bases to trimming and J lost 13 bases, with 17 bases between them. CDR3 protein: CSVGPGSVTQFF. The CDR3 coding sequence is TGCAGCGTTGGTCCGGGGTCTGTAACTCAGTTCTTC.

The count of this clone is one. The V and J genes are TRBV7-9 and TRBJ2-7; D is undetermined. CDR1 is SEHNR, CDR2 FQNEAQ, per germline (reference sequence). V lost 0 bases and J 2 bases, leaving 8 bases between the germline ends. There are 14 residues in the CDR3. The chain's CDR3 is CASSLAQTAYEQYF. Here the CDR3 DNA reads TGTGCCAGCAGCTTAGCGCAAACAGCCTACGAGCAGTACTTC.

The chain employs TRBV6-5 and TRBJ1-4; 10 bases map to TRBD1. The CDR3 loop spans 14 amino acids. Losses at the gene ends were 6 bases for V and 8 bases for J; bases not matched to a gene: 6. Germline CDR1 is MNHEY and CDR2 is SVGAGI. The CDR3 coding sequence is TGTGCCAGCAGCAGACAGGGGGCGTACGAAAAACTGTTTTTT. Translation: CASSRQGAYEKLFF.

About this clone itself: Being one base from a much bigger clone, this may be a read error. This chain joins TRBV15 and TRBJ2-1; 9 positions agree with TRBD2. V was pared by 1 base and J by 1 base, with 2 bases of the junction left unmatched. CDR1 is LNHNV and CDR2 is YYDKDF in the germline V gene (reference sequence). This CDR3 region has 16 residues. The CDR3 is CATSRVAGGSYNEQFF. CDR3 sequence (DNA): TGTGCCACCAGCAGAGTCGCGGGGGGGTCCTACAATGAGCAGTTCTTC.

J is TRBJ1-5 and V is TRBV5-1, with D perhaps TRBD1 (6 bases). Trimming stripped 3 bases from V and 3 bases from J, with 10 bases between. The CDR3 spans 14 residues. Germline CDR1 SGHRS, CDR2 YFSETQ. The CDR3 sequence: CASSSGQLNQPQHF. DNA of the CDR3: TGCGCCAGCAGCTCGGGACAACTCAATCAGCCCCAGCATTTT.

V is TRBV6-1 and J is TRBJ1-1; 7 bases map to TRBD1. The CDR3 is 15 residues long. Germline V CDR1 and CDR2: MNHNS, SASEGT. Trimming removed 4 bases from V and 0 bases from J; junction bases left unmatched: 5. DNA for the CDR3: TGTGCCAGCAGTGCAACGACAGGGATGAACACTGAAGCTTTCTTT. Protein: CASSATTGMNTEAFF.

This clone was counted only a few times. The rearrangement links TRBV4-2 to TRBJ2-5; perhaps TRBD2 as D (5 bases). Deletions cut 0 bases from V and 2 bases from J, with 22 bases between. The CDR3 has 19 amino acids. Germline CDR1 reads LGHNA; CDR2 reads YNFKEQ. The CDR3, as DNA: TGTGCCAGCAGCCAAGAGTGGAGGAGTGTGGGAGCGCAACAAGAGACCCAGTACTTC. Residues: CASSQEWRSVGAQQETQYF.

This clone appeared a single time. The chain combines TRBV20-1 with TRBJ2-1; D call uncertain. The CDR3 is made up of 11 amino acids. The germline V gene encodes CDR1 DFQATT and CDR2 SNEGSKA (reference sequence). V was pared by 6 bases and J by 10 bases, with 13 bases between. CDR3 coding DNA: TGCAGTGCCCTTGGAGAACACGAGCAGTTCTTC. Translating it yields CSALGEHEQFF.

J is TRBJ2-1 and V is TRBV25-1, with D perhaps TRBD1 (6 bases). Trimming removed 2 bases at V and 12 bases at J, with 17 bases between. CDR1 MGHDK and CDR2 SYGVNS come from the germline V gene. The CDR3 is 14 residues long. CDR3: CASSEPRTGCVQFF. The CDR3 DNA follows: TGTGCCAGCAGTGAACCACGCACAGGGTGCGTGCAGTTCTTC. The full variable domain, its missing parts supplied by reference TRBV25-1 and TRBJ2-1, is EADIYQTPRYLVIGTGKKITLECSQTMGHDKMYWYQQDPGMELHLIHYSYGVNSTEKGDLSSESTVSRIRTEHFPLTLESARPSHTSQYLCASSEPRTGCVQFFGPGTRLTVL.

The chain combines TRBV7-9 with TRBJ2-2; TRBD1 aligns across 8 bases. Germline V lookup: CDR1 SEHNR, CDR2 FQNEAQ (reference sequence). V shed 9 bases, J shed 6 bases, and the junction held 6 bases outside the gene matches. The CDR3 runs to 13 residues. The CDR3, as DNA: TGTGCCAGTATCGACAGGGGTTCCGGGGAGCTGTTTTTT. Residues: CASIDRGSGELFF.

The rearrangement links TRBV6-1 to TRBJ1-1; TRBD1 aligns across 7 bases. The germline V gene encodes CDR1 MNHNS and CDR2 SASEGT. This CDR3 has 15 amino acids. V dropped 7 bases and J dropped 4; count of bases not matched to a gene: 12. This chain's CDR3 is CASTSRTGARTEAFF. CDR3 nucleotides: TGTGCCAGCACCAGCCGAACAGGGGCGCGCACTGAAGCTTTCTTT.

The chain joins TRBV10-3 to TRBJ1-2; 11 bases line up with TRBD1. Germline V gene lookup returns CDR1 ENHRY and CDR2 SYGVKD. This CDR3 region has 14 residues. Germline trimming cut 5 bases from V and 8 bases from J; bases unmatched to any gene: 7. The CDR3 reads CAISSDRGLGGYTF. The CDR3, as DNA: TGTGCCATCAGTTCGGACAGGGGGCTTGGGGGCTACACCTTC.

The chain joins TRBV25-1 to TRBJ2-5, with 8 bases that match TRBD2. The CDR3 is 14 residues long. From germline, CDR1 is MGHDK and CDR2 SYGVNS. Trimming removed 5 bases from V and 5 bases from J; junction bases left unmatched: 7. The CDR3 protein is CASSKAGAWETQYF. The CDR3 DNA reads TGTGCCAGCAGTAAAGCGGGGGCGTGGGAGACCCAGTACTTC.

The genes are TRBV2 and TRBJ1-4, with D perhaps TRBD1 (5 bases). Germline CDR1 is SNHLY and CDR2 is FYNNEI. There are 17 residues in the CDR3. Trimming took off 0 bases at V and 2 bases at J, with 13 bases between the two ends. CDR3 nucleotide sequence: TGTGCCAGCAGTGAAGCGCGGGGGGTGGTCACTAATGAAAAACTGTTTTTT. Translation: CASSEARGVVTNEKLFF.